Presented here are 6 T cell receptor beta chains from one specimen sequenced in a study of blood T cell repertoires in COVID-19. This table comes from immunoSEQ multiplex PCR, and its TCRdb copy is limited to in-frame clones, with some not included. The sample records about 310,000 clones, 85% being singletons. The sequenced sample consisted of PBMCs or T cells enriched from blood (not recorded which). Receptor source: a woman under 40 who had been exposed to COVID-19.

The chain carries TRBV19 and TRBJ1-1; TRBD1 matches 8 bases. V dropped 1 base and J dropped 6; count of bases not matched to a gene: 10. CDR1 is LNHDA, CDR2 SQIVND, per germline (reference sequence). CDR3 length: 16 residues. The CDR3 nucleotides are TGTGCCAGTAGTATAGGCAATACAGGGGGACGCCCTGAAGCTTTCTTT. This codes for CASSIGNTGGRPEAFF.

The V call is TRBV19, the J call TRBJ2-7; 13 nucleotides line up with TRBD2. The CDR3 spans 13 residues. J gave up 2 bases and V 8 bases, and 0 bases lay outside the gene matches. CDR1 and CDR2 from the germline V gene are LNHDA and SQIVND (reference sequence). CDR3 coding DNA: TGTGCCAGTGGGACTAGCGGGACCTACGAGCAGTACTTC. Translating it yields CASGTSGTYEQYF.

This chain links TRBV6-5 with TRBJ1-5; TRBD1 matches 7 bases. After removal of 5 bases from V and 3 bases from J, the junction contained 7 bases not matched to a gene. This CDR3 comprises 15 residues. Germline values: CDR1 MNHEY, CDR2 SVGAGI. CDR3 sequence reads: CASSPLTGINQPQHF. DNA for the CDR3: TGTGCCAGCAGTCCGTTGACAGGGATCAATCAGCCCCAGCATTTT.

This clone was seen more than once but under ten times. The chain is built from TRBV5-1 and TRBJ2-7, with TRBD1 identical over 7 bases. Germline loops: CDR1 SGHRS, CDR2 YFSETQ. The CDR3 contains 15 residues. V was pared by 2 bases and J by 3 bases, with 8 bases of the junction left unmatched. The CDR3 bases are TGCGCCAGCAGCTTTTCGGGACAGACAAACTACGAGCAGTACTTC. This codes for CASSFSGQTNYEQYF.

This chain connects TRBV14 to TRBJ2-3; D is undetermined. Germline loops: CDR1 SGHDN, CDR2 FVKESK. The V and J ends lost 6 bases and 1 base respectively, with 14 bases between them. This CDR3 contains 15 residues. The CDR3 is CASSPFMAGTDTQYF. CDR3 nucleotide sequence: TGTGCCAGCAGTCCCTTTATGGCAGGCACAGATACGCAGTATTTT.

The rearrangement links TRBV30 to TRBJ1-2; D remains unclear. With 0 bases removed from V and 5 bases from J, the gap between germline ends came to 13 bases. The CDR3 totals 14 residues. The germline V gene has CDR1 GTSNPN and CDR2 SVGIG (reference sequence). The CDR3 sequence is CAWSVEGNGYGYTF. The CDR3 DNA sequence: TGTGCCTGGAGTGTCGAGGGAAATGGGTATGGCTACACCTTC.